Shown below are 6 T cell receptor beta chains from a single sample sequenced in a study of siplizumab effects on memory and regulatory T cells. Assay used: immunoSEQ multiplex PCR; TCRdb lists only in-frame clones, some missing. The sample has about 100,000 clones; more than 85% are singletons. The specimen was CD4+ T cells sorted from blood. The receptor set was obtained from a human donor in good health.

V and J are TRBV19 and TRBJ1-5; D not certain. The germline gives CDR1 LNHDA, CDR2 SQIVND (reference sequence). Trimming took 3 bases from V and 6 from J, leaving 9 bases between them. CDR3 length: 13 amino acids. CDR3 in amino acids: CASSMQAGQPQHF. Written as DNA, the CDR3 is TGTGCCAGTAGTATGCAGGCTGGTCAGCCCCAGCATTTT.

The chain recombines TRBV28 with TRBJ1-2; perhaps TRBD1 as D (5 bases). V dropped 6 bases and J dropped 6 bases, with 20 bases sitting between them. The CDR3 totals 15 residues. Germline V CDR1 and CDR2: MDHEN, SYDVKM. The CDR3 nucleotides read TGTGCCAGCAGGGATTCGGGACTCCGAGGGGATGGCTACACCTTC. Translated, it gives CASRDSGLRGDGYTF.

This sequence joins TRBV11-3 and TRBJ2-7; 8 bases map to TRBD2. CDR3 length: 16 amino acids. J lost 2 bases, V lost 5 bases, and 11 bases had no gene match. The germline V gene has CDR1 SGHNT and CDR2 YENEEA. CDR3 bases: TGTGCCAGCAGCCCCGGGGCGGGGGGCCCCACCTACGAGCAGTACTTC. It is translated as CASSPGAGGPTYEQYF.

The chain carries TRBV29-1 and TRBJ2-4; 10 positions agree with TRBD1. Looked up from germline, CDR1 is SQVTM and CDR2 is ANQGSEA. This CDR3 has 12 residues. The ends lost 4 bases at V and 9 bases at J; junction bases unmatched: 3. In DNA form, the CDR3 reads TGCAGCGTTGGGGACAGGGGTGGCATTCAGTACTTC. Its protein product is CSVGDRGGIQYF. The variable domain in full, completed from reference TRBV29-1 and TRBJ2-4, reads SAVISQKPSRDICQRGTSLTIQCQVDSQVTMMFWYRQQPGQSLTLIATANQGSEATYESGFVIDKFPISRPNLTFSTLTVSNMSPEDSSIYLCSVGDRGGIQYFGAGTRLSVL.

This chain connects TRBV7-3 to TRBJ1-4; 12 bases agree with TRBD1. CDR1 and CDR2 from the germline V gene are SGHTA and FQGTGA. The CDR3 spans 14 residues. With V trimmed by 4 bases and J by 8 bases, 2 bases remained unmatched. The CDR3 DNA reads as TGTGCCAGCAGCTCGGGGACAGGGGGCGAAAAACTGTTTTTT. It codes for CASSSGTGGEKLFF.

This clone was counted a few times. The rearrangement uses TRBV10-1 and TRBJ1-2, with D hard to call. The CDR3 spans 15 residues. The V gene lost 6 bases and the J gene lost 4 bases, with 18 bases spanning the gap. The V gene's germline CDR1 is WNHNN and CDR2 SYGVQD (reference sequence). The chain's CDR3 is CASRVTFILSYGYTF. The CDR3, as DNA: TGCGCCAGCAGAGTTACATTCATCCTCAGCTATGGCTACACCTTC.